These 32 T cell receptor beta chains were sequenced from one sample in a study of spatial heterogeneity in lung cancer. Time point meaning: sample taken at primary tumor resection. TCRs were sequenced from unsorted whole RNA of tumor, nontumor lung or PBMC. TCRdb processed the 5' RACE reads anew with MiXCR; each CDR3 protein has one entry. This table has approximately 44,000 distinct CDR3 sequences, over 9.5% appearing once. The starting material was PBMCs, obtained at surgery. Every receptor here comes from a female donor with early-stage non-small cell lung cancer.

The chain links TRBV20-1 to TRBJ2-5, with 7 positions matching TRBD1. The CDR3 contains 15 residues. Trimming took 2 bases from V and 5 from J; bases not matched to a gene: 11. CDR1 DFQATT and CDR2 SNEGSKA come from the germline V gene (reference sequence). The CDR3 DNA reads TGCAGTGCTAGAACAGGGGCGGAATTTTTGGAGACCCAGTACTTC. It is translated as CSARTGAEFLETQYF.

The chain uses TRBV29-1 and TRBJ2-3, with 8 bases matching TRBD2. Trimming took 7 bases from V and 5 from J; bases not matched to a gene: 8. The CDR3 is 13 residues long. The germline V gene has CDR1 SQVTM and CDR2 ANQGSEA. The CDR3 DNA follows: TGCAGCGCGTTCGGACTAGCCGGAGATACGCAGTATTTT. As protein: CSAFGLAGDTQYF.

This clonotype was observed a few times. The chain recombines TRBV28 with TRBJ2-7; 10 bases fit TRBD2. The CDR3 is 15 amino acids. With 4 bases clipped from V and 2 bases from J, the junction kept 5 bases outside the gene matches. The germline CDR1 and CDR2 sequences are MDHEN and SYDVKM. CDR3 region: CASSSSGGGTYEQYF. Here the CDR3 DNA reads TGTGCCAGCAGTTCTAGCGGGGGAGGAACCTACGAGCAGTACTTC.

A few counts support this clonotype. The CDR3 here is CASSWQGFYNEQFF. The CDR3 nucleotides are TGTGCCAGCAGCTGGCAGGGGTTTTACAATGAGCAGTTCTTC. The chain recombines TRBV7-2 with TRBJ2-1, with D tentatively TRBD1 (6 bases). Germline V lookup: CDR1 SGHTA, CDR2 FQGNSA. The length of the CDR3 is 14 residues. Between the trimmed V and J ends, which lost 4 bases and 4 bases, there was a span of 11 bases. Complete variable domain (other parts from reference TRBV7-2 and TRBJ2-1): GAGVSQSPSNKVTEKGKDVELRCDPISGHTALYWYRQSLGQGLEFLIYFQGNSAPDKSGLPSDRFSAERTGGSVSTLTIQRTQQEDSAVYLCASSWQGFYNEQFFGPGTRLTVL.

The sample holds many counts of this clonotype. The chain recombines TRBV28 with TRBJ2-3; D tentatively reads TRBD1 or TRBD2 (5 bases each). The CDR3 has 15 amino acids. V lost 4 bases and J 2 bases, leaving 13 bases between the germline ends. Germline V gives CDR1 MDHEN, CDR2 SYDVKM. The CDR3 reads CASSSGAGPTDTQYF. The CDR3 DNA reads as TGTGCCAGCAGTTCCGGGGCAGGACCCACAGATACGCAGTATTTT.

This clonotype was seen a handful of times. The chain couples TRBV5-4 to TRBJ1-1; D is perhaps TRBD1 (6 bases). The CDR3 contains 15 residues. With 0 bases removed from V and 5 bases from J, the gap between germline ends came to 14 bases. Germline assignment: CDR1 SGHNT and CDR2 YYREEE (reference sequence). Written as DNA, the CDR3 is TGTGCCAGCAGCTTGGCCGGGGGGGCGCGGACTGAAGCTTTCTTT. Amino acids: CASSLAGGARTEAFF. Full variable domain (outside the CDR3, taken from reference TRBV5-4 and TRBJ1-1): ETGVTQSPTHLIKTRGQQVTLRCSSQSGHNTVSWYQQALGQGPQFIFQYYREEENGRGNFPPRFSGLQFPNYSSELNVNALELDDSALYLCASSLAGGARTEAFFGQGTRLTVV.

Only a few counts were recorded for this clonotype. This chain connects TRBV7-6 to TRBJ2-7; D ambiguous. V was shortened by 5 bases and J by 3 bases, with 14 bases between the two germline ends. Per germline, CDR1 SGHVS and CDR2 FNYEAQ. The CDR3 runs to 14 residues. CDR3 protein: CASSPDPIVYEQYF. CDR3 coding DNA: TGTGCCAGCAGCCCGGACCCCATCGTCTACGAGCAGTACTTC.

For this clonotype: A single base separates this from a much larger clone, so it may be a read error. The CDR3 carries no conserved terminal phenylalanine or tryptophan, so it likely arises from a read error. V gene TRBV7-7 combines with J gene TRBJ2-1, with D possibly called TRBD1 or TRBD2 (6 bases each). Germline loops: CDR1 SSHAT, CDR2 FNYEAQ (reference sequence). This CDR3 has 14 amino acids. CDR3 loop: CASSLKEGVGEQFS. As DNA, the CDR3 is TGTGCTAGCAGCTTAAAGGAGGGGGTCGGTGAGCAGTTCTCC.

In DNA, the CDR3 is TGTGCCAGCAGCCAAGGTACCGGGGGATCCTACAATGAGCAGTTCTTC. The encoded protein is CASSQGTGGSYNEQFF. This chain links TRBV4-2 with TRBJ2-1, with D perhaps TRBD2 (6 bases). Germline-derived CDR1 and CDR2 are LGHNA and YNFKEQ. The V gene lost 1 base and the J gene lost 1 base, with 11 bases spanning the gap. The CDR3 sequence is 16 residues long.

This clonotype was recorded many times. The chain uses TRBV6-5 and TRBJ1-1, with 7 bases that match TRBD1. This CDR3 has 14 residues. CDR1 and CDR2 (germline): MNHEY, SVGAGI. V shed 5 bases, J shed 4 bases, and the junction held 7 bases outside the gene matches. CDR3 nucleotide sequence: TGTGCCAGCAGTGACCCACAGGGGTCCACTGAAGCTTTCTTT. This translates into CASSDPQGSTEAFF.

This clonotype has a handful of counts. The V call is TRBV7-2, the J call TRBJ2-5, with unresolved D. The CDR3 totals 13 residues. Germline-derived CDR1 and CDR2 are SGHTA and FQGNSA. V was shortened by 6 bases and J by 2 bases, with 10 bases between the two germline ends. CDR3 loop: CASSLMGQETQYF. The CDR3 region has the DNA TGTGCCAGCAGTCTAATGGGGCAAGAGACCCAGTACTTC. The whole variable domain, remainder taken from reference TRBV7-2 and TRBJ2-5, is GAGVSQSPSNKVTEKGKDVELRCDPISGHTALYWYRQSLGQGLEFLIYFQGNSAPDKSGLPSDRFSAERTGGSVSTLTIQRTQQEDSAVYLCASSLMGQETQYFGPGTRLLVL.

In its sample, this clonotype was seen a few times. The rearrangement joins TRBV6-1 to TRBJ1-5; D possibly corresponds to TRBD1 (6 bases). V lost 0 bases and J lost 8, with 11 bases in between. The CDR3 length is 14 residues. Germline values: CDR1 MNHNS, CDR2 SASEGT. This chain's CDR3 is CASSEAGRGEPQHF. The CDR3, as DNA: TGTGCCAGCAGTGAAGCCGGCAGGGGTGAGCCCCAGCATTTT.

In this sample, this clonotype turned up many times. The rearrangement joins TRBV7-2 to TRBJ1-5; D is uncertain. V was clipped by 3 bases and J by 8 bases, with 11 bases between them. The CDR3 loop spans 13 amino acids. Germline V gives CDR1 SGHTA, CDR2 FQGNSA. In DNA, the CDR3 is TGTGCCAGCAGCTTGGGCCCCTTGGAGCCCCAGCATTTT. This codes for CASSLGPLEPQHF.

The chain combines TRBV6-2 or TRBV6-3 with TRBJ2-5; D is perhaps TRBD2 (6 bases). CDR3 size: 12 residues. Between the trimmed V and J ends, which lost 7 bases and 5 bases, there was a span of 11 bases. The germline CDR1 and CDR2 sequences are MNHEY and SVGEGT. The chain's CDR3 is CASNRRGETQYF. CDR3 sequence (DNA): TGTGCCAGCAACCGGCGGGGTGAGACCCAGTACTTC.

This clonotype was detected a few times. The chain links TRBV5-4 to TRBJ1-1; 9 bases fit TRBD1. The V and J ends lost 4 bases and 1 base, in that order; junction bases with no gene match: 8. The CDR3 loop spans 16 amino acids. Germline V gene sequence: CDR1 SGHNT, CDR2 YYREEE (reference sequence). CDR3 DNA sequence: TGTGCCAGCAGCCCGACGGACAGGGGTTGGAACACTGAAGCTTTCTTT. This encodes CASSPTDRGWNTEAFF.

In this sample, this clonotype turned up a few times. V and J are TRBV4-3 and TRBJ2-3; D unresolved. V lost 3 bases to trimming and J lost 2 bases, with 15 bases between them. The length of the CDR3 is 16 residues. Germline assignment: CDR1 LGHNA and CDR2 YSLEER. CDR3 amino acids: CASSHQLSLYTDTQYF. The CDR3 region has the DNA TGCGCCAGCAGCCACCAACTATCCCTATACACAGATACGCAGTATTTT.

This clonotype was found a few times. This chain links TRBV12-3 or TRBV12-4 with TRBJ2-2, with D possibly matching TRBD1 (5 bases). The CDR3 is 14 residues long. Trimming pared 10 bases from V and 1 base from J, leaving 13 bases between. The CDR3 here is CAIQKGLNTGELFF. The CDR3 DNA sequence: TGTGCCATCCAAAAGGGGCTGAACACCGGGGAGCTGTTTTTT.

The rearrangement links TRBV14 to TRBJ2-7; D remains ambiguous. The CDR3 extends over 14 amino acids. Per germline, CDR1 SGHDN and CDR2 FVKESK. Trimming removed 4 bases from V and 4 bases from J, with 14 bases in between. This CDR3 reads CASSPPDQAYEQYF. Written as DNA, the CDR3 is TGTGCCAGCAGCCCCCCAGACCAGGCTTACGAGCAGTACTTC.

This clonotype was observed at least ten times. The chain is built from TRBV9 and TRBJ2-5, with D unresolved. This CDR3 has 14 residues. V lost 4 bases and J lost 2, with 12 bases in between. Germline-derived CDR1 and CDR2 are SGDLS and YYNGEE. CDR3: CASSPSGPQETQYF. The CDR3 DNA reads TGTGCCAGCAGCCCTTCCGGGCCACAAGAGACCCAGTACTTC. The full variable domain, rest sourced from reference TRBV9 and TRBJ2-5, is DSGVTQTPKHLITATGQRVTLRCSPRSGDLSVYWYQQSLDQGLQFLIQYYNGEERAKGNILERFSAQQFPDLHSELNLSSLELGDSALYFCASSPSGPQETQYFGPGTRLLVL.

The CDR3 spells CSASATGLRNEQFF. The CDR3 bases are TGCAGTGCTAGTGCGACAGGGTTGAGGAATGAGCAGTTCTTC. The chain links TRBV20-1 to TRBJ2-1; 7 bases are a match to TRBD1. Germline V gives CDR1 DFQATT, CDR2 SNEGSKA (reference sequence). CDR3 length: 14 amino acids. V shed 3 bases, J shed 7 bases, and the junction held 9 bases outside the gene matches.

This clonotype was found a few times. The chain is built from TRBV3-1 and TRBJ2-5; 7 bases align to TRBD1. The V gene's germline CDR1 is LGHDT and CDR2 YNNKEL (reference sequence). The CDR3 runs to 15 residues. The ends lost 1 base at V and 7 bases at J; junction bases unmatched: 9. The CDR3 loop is CASSQGLTGMPTQYF. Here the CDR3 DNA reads TGTGCCAGCAGCCAAGGTTTGACAGGGATGCCGACCCAGTACTTC.

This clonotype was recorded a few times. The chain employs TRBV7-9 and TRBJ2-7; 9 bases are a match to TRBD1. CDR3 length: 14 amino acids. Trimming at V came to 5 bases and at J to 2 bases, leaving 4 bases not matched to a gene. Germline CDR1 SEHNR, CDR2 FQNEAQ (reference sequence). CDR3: CASSAGTGPYEQYF. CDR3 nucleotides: TGTGCCAGCAGCGCGGGGACAGGGCCCTACGAGCAGTACTTC.

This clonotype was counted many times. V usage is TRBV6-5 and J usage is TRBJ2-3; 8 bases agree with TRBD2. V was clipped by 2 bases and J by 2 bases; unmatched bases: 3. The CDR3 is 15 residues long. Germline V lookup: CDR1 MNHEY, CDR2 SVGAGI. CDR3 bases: TGTGCCAGCAGTTACGGGCGGGGGGACACAGATACGCAGTATTTT. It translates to CASSYGRGDTDTQYF.

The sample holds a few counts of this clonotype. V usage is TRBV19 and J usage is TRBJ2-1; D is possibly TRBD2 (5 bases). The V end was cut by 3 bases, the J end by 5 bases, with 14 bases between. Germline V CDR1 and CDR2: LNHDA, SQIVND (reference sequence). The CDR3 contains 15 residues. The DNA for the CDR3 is TGTGCCAGTAGTATTTTGGGTCTAGCCAACAATGAGCAGTTCTTC. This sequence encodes CASSILGLANNEQFF.

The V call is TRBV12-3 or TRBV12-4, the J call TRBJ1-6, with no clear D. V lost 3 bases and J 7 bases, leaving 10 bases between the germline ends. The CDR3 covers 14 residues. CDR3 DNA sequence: TGTGCCAGCAGTTTGGGCGCAAGAAATTCACCCCTCCACTTT. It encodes CASSLGARNSPLHF.

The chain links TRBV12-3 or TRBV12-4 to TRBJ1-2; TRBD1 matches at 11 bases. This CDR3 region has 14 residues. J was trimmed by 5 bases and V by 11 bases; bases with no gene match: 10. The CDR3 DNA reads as TGTGCCTGCCACCGAGGGACAGGGGGGTATGGCTACACCTTC. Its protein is CACHRGTGGYGYTF.

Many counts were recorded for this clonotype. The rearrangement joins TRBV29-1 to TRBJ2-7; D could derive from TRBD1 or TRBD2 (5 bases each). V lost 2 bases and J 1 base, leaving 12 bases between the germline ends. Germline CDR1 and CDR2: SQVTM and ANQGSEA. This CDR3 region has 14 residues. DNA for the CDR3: TGCAGCGTTGAAATCGGGGACGGTTCCTACGAGCAGTACTTC. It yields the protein CSVEIGDGSYEQYF.

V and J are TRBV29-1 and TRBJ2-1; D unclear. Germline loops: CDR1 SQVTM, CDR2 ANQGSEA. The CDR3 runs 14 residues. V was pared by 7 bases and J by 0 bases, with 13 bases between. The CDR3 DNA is TGCAGCGGAGGCCGCCAAAGCTCCTACAATGAGCAGTTCTTC. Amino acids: CSGGRQSSYNEQFF.

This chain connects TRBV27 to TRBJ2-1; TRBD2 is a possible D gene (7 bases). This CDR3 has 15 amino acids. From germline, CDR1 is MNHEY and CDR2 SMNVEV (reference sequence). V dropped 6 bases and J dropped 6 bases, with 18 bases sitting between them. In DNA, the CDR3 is TGTGCCAGCAGAGATGGGGGGGGGGCCTCCAATGAGCAGTTCTTC. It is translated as CASRDGGGASNEQFF.

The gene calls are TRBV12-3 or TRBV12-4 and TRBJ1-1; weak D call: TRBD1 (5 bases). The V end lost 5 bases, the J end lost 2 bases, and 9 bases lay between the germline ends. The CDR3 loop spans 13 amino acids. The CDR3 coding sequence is TGTGCCAGCAGTCGGGACCTTAACACTGAAGCTTTCTTT. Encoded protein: CASSRDLNTEAFF.

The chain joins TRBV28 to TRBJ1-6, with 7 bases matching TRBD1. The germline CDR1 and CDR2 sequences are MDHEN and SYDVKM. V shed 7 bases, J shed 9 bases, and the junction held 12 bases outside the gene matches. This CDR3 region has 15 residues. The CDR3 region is CASNHRGLGGSPLHF. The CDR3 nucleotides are TGTGCCAGCAACCACAGGGGACTCGGAGGTTCACCCCTCCACTTT.

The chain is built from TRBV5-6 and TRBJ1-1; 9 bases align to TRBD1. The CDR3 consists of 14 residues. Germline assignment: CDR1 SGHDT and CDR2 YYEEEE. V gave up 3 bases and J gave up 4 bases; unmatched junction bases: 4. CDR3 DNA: TGTGCCAGCAGCTCTGGACAGGGGCTCACTGAAGCTTTCTTT. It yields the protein CASSSGQGLTEAFF.